This TCR beta chain was captured by sequencing in a study of blood T cell repertoires in COVID-19. For the study at large: The United States, Italy and Spain supplied acute and convalescent COVID-19 samples. In each case, the material was cDNA or gDNA derived from T cells, B-cell-depleted T cells, or PBMCs.

Germline V gene sequence: CDR1 SGHNT, CDR2 YYREEE (reference sequence). This CDR3 has 15 amino acids. The V gene lost 2 bases and the J gene lost 4 bases, with 14 bases spanning the gap. Produced via immunoSEQ multiplex PCR; TCRdb's table is partial and in-frame only. The sample includes around 100,000 clones, more than 80% of them seen just once. Sequenced sample: peripheral blood. The source of this sequence is an elderly woman with acute or convalescent COVID-19. The rearrangement joins TRBV5-4 to TRBJ2-3; maybe TRBD1 (6 bases). CDR3 residues: CASSFVRGSSDTQYF. The CDR3 nucleotides are TGTGCCAGCAGCTTCGTCAGGGGTTCATCAGATACGCAGTATTTT.